This is a list of T cell receptor beta chains from one sample in a study of CXCR3-negative and CXCR3-positive naive CD8 T cells. Following a re-call of the 5' RACE reads, TCRdb has one entry per CDR3 protein and lacks DNA. The sample table sets out fewer than 95,000 distinct CDR3 sequences. The source material was naive CXCR3- CD8+ T cells from blood. These receptor sequences come from a human donor in good health. Some clones in this sample may be carry-over from other donors' samples. The CDR3 runs from the conserved cysteine through the conserved F or W.

J gene: TRBJ1-1
V gene: TRBV29-1
CDR3 protein: CSVLRVPPLPNTEAFF

J gene: TRBJ1-4
V gene: TRBV29-1
CDR3 protein: CSAIGANEKLFF

J gene: TRBJ1-5
V gene: TRBV7-9
CDR3 protein: CASSSGGALDNQPQHF

J gene: TRBJ2-1
V gene: TRBV9
CDR3 protein: CASSVETSGTSNEQFF

J gene: TRBJ1-1
V gene: TRBV25-1
CDR3 protein: CASSAGAPEAFF

J gene: TRBJ2-5
V gene: TRBV28
CDR3 protein: CASSLGQQETQYF

J gene: TRBJ2-1
V gene: TRBV23-1
CDR3 protein: CASKQRGGANEQFF

J gene: TRBJ2-1
V gene: TRBV28
CDR3 protein: CASTQGLARSYNEQFF

J gene: TRBJ2-3
V gene: TRBV29-1
CDR3 protein: CSVLGALTDTQYF

J gene: TRBJ1-5
V gene: TRBV18
CDR3 protein: CASSPPGFNQPQHF

J gene: TRBJ1-2
V gene: TRBV12-3/TRBV12-4
CDR3 protein: CASSLRGYGYTF

J gene: TRBJ2-3
V gene: TRBV6-2/TRBV6-3
CDR3 protein: CASTQYRTRNTDTQYF

J gene: TRBJ2-3
V gene: TRBV27
CDR3 protein: CASSRTERTDTQYF

J gene: TRBJ2-3
V gene: TRBV29-1
CDR3 protein: CSVEDQEGGEGSTDTQYF

J gene: TRBJ1-2
V gene: TRBV7-9
CDR3 protein: CASSLESRGRGYTF